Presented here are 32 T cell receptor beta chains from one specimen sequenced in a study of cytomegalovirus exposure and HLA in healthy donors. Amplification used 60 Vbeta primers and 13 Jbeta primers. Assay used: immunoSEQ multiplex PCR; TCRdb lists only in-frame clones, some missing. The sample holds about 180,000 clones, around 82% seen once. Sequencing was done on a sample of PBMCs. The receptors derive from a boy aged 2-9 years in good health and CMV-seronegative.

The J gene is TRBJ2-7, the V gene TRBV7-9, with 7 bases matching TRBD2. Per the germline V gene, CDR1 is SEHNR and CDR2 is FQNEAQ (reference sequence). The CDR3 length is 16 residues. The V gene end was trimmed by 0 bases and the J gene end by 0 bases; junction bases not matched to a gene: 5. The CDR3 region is CASSLAASGNSYEQYF. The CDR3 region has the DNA TGTGCCAGCAGCTTAGCGGCTAGCGGTAACTCCTACGAGCAGTACTTC.

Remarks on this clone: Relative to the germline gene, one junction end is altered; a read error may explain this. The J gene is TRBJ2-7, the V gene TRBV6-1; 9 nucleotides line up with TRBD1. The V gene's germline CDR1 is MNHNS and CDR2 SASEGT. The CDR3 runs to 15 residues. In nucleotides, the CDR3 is TGTGCCAGCAGCCGCCGGACAGGGGAGGGGTACGAGCGGTACTTC. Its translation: CASSRRTGEGYERYF.

CDR3 nucleotides: TGTGCCAGCAAGGGAGGCTCCTACGAGCAGTACTTC. Translation: CASKGGSYEQYF. The chain uses TRBV6-5 and TRBJ2-7, with a weak D call TRBD2 (6 bases). Germline lookup yields CDR1 MNHEY and CDR2 SVGAGI. The CDR3 is made up of 12 amino acids. Trimming stripped 7 bases from V and 0 bases from J, with 7 bases between.

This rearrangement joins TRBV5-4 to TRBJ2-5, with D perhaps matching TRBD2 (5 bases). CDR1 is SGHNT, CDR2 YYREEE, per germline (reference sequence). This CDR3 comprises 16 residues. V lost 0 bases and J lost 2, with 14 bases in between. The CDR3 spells CASSLDPHPGQETQYF. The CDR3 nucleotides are TGTGCCAGCAGCTTGGATCCCCATCCGGGACAAGAGACCCAGTACTTC.

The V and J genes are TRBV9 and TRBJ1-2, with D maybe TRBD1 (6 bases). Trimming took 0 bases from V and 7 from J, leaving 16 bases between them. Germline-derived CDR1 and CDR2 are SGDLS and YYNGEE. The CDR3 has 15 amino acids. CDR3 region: CASSVVGGASRGYTF. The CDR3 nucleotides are TGTGCCAGCAGCGTAGTTGGGGGGGCCAGCCGTGGCTACACCTTC. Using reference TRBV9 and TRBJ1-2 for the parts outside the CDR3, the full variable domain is DSGVTQTPKHLITATGQRVTLRCSPRSGDLSVYWYQQSLDQGLQFLIQYYNGEERAKGNILERFSAQQFPDLHSELNLSSLELGDSALYFCASSVVGGASRGYTFGSGTRLTVV.

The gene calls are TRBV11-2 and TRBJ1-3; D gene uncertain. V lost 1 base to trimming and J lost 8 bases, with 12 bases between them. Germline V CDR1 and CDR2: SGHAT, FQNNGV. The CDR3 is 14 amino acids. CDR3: CASSLAGIGDTIYF. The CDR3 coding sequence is TGTGCCAGCAGCTTAGCAGGTATCGGGGACACCATATATTTT.

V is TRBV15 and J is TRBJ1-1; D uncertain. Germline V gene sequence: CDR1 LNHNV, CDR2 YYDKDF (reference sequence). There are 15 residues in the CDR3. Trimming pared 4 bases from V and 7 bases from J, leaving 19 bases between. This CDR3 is CATSNLPWALHEAFF. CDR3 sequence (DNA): TGTGCCACCAGCAACCTCCCATGGGCCCTACATGAAGCTTTCTTT.

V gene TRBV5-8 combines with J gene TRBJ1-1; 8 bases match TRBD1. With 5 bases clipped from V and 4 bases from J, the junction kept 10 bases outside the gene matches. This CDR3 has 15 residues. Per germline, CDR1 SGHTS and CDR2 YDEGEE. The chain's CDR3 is CASSYGQGWSTEAFF. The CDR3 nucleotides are TGTGCCAGCAGTTACGGACAGGGTTGGAGCACTGAAGCTTTCTTT.

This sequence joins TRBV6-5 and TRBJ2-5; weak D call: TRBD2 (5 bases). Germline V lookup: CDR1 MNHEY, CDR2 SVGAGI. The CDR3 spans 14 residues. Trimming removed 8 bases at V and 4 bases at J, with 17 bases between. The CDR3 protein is CASSAGGGVETQYF. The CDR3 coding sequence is TGTGCCAGCTCCGCTGGCGGAGGCGTAGAGACCCAGTACTTC.

Written as DNA, the CDR3 is TGTGCCAGCAGCCGCACTAGCGGGAGACTTAATGAGCAGTTCTTC. As protein: CASSRTSGRLNEQFF. The gene calls are TRBV28 and TRBJ2-1; 11 positions match TRBD2. The CDR3 is 15 amino acids. The V and J ends lost 6 bases and 7 bases, in that order; junction bases with no gene match: 8. Germline V CDR1 and CDR2: MDHEN, SYDVKM.

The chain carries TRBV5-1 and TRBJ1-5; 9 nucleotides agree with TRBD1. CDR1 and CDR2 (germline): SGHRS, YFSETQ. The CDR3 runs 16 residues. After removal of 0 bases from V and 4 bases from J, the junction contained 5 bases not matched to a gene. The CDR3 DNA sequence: TGCGCCAGCAGCTTGGGGGACAGGGATGATAATCAGCCCCAGCATTTT. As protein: CASSLGDRDDNQPQHF.

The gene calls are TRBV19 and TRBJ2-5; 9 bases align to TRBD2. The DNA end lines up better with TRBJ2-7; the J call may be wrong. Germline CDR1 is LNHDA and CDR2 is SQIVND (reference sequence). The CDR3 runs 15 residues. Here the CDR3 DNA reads TGTGCCAGTAGTATCGCTAGCGGGACCTCCTACGAGCAGTACTTC. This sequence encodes CASSIASGTSYEQYF.

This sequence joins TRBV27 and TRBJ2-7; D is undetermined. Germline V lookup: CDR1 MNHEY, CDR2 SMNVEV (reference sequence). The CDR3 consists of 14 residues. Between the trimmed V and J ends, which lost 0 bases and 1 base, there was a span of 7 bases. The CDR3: CASSLSGPSYEQYF. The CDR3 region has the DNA TGTGCCAGCAGTTTATCTGGGCCTTCCTACGAGCAGTACTTC.

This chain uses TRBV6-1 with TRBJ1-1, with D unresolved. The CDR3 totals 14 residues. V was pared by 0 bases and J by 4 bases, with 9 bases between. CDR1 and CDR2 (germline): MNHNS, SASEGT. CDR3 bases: TGTGCCAGCAGTGAAGCATTGTGGAGCACTGAAGCTTTCTTT. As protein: CASSEALWSTEAFF.

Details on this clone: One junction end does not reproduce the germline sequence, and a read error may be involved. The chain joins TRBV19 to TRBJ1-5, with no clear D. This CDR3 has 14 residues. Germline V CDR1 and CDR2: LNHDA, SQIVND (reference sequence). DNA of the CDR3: TGTGCCAGTAGTTTAGACTATAGCAATCAGCCCCAGCATTTT. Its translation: CASSLDYSNQPQHF.

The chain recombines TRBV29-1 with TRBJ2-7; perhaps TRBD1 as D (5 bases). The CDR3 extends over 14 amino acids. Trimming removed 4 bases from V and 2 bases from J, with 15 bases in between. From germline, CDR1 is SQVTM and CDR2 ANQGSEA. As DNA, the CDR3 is TGCAGCGTTGCAGGGCATCATTCAACCTACGAGCAGTACTTC. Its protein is CSVAGHHSTYEQYF.

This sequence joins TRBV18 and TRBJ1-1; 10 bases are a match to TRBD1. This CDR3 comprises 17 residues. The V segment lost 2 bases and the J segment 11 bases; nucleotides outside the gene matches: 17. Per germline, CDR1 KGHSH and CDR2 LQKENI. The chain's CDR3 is CASSPGVNYGQGGSAFF. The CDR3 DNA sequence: TGTGCCAGCTCACCAGGGGTAAATTATGGACAGGGGGGTTCCGCTTTCTTT.

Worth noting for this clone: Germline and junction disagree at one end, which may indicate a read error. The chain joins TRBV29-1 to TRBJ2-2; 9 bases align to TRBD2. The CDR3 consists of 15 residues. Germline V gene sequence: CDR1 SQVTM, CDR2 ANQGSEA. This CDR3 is CSVQIAGVLTGGLFF. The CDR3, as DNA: TGCAGCGTCCAAATAGCGGGAGTCCTGACCGGGGGGCTGTTTTTT.

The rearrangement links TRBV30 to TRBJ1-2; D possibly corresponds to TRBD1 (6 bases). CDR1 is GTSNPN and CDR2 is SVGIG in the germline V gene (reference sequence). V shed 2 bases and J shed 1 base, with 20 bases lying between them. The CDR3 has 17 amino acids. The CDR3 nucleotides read TGTGCCTGGAGTAGTAGGCAGGGGCCGCATTTTAACTATGGCTACACCTTC. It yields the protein CAWSSRQGPHFNYGYTF.

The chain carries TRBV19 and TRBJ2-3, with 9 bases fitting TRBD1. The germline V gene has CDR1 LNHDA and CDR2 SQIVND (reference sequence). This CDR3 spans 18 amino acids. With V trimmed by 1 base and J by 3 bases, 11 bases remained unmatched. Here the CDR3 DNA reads TGTGCCAGTAGTATAGGCCTCGGGACAGGGCGGCGGACAGATACGCAGTATTTT. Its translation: CASSIGLGTGRRTDTQYF.

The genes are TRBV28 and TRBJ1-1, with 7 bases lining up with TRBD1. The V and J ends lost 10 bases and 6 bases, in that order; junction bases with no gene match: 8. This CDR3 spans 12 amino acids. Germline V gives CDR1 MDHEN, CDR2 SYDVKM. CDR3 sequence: CATHRGVSEAFF. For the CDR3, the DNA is TGTGCCACCCACAGGGGCGTCTCTGAAGCTTTCTTT.

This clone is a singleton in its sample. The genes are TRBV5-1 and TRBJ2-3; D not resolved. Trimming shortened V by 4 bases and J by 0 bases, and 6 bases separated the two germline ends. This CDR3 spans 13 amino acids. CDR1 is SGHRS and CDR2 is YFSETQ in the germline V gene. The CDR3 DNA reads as TGCGCCAGCAGCCTACCGAGCACAGATACGCAGTATTTT. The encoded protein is CASSLPSTDTQYF.

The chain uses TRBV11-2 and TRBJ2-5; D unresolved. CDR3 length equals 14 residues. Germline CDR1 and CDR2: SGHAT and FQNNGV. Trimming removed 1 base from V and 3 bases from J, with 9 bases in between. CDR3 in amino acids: CASSLAGRKETQYF. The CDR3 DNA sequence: TGTGCCAGCAGCTTAGCGGGTCGGAAAGAGACCCAGTACTTC. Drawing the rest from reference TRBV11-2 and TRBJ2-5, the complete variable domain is EAGVAQSPRYKIIEKRQSVAFWCNPISGHATLYWYQQILGQGPKLLIQFQNNGVVDDSQLPKDRFSAERLKGVDSTLKIQPAKLEDSAVYLCASSLAGRKETQYFGPGTRLLVL.

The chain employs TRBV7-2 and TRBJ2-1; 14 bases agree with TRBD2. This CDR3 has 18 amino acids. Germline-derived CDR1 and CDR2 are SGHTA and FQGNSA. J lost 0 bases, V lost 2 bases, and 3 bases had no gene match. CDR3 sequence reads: CASSLSGTSGSSYNEQFF. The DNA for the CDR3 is TGTGCCAGCAGCTTATCCGGGACTAGCGGGAGCTCCTACAATGAGCAGTTCTTC. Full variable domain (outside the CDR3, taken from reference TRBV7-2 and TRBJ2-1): GAGVSQSPSNKVTEKGKDVELRCDPISGHTALYWYRQSLGQGLEFLIYFQGNSAPDKSGLPSDRFSAERTGGSVSTLTIQRTQQEDSAVYLCASSLSGTSGSSYNEQFFGPGTRLTVL.

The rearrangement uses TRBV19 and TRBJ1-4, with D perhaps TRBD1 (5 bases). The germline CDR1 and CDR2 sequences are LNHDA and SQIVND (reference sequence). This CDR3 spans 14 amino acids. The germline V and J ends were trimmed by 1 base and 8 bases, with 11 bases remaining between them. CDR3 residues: CASSIGRGREKLFF. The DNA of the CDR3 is TGTGCCAGTAGTATAGGGAGGGGACGGGAAAAACTGTTTTTT.

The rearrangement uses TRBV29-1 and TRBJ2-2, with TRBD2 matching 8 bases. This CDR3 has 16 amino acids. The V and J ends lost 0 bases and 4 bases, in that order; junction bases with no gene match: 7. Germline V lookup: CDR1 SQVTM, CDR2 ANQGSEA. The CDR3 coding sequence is TGCAGCGTTGAAGATCCCGCGGGAGGTGTCACCGGGGAGCTGTTTTTT. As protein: CSVEDPAGGVTGELFF.

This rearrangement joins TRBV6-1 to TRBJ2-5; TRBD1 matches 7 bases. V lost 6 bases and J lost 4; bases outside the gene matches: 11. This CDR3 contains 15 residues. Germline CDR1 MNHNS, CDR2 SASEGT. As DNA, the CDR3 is TGTGCCAGCAGCCGAGACAGGGTAGTTAGAGAGACCCAGTACTTC. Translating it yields CASSRDRVVRETQYF.

CDR3 amino acids: CASSPQGLAGYEQYF. The DNA of the CDR3 is TGTGCCAGCAGCCCACAGGGACTAGCGGGCTACGAGCAGTACTTC. The gene calls are TRBV7-9 and TRBJ2-7, with 12 bases identical to TRBD2. The CDR3 totals 15 residues. CDR1 SEHNR and CDR2 FQNEAQ come from the germline V gene (reference sequence). Trimming took 5 bases from V and 3 from J; bases not matched to a gene: 5.

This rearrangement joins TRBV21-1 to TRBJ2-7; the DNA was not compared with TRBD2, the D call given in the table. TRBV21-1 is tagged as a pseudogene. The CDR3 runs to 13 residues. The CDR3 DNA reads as TGTGCCAGCAGCCCCGATTTCGGGATCGAGCAGTACTTC. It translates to CASSPDFGIEQYF.

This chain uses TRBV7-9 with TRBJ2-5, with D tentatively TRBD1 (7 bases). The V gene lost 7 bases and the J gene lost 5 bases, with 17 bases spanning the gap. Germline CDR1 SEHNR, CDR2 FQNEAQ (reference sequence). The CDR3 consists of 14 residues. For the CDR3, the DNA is TGTGCCAGCATCAATACAGGGGCGGGGGAGACCCAGTACTTC. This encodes CASINTGAGETQYF. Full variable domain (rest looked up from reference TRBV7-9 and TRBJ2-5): DTGVSQNPRHKITKRGQNVTFRCDPISEHNRLYWYRQTLGQGPEFLTYFQNEAQLEKSRLLSDRFSAERPKGSFSTLEIQRTEQGDSAMYLCASINTGAGETQYFGPGTRLLVL.

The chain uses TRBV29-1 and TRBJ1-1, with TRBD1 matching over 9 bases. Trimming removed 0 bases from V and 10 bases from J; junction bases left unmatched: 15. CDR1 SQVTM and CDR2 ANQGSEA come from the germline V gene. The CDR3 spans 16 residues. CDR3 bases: TGCAGCGTTGAAGATCTTTTGGACAGGGGTCGGTTGGCAGCTTTCTTT. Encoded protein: CSVEDLLDRGRLAAFF.

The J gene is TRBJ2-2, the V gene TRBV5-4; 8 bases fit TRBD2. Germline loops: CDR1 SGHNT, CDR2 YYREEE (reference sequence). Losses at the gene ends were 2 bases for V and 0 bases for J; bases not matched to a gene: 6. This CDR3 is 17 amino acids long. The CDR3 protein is CASSFRSGRANTGELFF. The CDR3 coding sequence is TGTGCCAGCAGCTTTAGGAGCGGGAGAGCGAACACCGGGGAGCTGTTTTTT.